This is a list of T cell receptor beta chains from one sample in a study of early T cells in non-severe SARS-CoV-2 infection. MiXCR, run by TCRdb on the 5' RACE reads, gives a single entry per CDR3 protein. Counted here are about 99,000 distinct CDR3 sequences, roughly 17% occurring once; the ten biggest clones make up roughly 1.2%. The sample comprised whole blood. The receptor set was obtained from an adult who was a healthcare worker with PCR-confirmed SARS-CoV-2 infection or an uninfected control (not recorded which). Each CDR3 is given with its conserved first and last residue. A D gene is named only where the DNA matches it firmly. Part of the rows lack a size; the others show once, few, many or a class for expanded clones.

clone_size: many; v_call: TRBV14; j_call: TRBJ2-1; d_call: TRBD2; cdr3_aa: CASSLAGGSHNEQFF; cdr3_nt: TGTGCCAGCAGCCTAGCGGGAGGTTCCCACAATGAGCAGTTCTTC
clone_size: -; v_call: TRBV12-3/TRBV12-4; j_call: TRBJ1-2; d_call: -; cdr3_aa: CASSLSPQKVYGYTF; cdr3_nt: TGTGCCAGCAGTTTATCACCTCAGAAAGTCTATGGCTACACCTTC
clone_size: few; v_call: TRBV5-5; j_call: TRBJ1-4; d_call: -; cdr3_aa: CASSPDTTNEKLFF; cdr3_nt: TGTGCCAGCAGCCCGGACACAACTAATGAAAAACTGTTTTTT
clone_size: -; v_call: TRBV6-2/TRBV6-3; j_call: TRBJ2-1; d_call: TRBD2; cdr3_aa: CATESGGLSSYNEQFF; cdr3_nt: TGTGCCACCGAGTCGGGGGGGCTAAGCTCCTACAATGAGCAGTTCTTC
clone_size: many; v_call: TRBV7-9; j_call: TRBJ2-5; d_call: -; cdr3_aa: CASSYGKETQYF; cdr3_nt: TGTGCCAGCAGCTACGGGAAAGAGACCCAGTACTTC
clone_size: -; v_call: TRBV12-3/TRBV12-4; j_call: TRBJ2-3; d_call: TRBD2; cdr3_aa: CASSPSGGGTDTQYF; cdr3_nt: TGTGCCAGCAGTCCTAGCGGGGGGGGCACAGATACGCAGTATTTT
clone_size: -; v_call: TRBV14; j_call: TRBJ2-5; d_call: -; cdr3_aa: CASSQAGPKGETQYF; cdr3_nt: TGTGCCAGCAGCCAAGCAGGACCGAAGGGGGAGACCCAGTACTTC
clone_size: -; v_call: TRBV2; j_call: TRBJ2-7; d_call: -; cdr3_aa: CASKPETYEQYF; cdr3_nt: TGTGCCAGCAAACCGGAAACCTACGAGCAGTACTTC
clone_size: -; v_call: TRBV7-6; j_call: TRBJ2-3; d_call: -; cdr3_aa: CASSLGAGGRTDTQYF; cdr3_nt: TGTGCCAGCAGCTTAGGGGCCGGTGGTCGCACAGATACGCAGTATTTT
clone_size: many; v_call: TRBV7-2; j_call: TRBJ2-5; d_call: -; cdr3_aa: CASSRQRDYQETQYF; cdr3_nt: TGTGCCAGCAGCCGACAAAGGGACTACCAAGAGACCCAGTACTTC
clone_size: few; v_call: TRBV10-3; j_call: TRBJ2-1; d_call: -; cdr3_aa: CAISPTFTKPRTNEQFF; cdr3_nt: TGTGCCATCAGCCCCACATTTACCAAGCCCCGGACCAATGAGCAGTTCTTC
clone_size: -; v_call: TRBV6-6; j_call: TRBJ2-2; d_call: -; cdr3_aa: CASKGGELFF; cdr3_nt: TGTGCCAGCAAGGGCGGGGAGCTGTTTTTT
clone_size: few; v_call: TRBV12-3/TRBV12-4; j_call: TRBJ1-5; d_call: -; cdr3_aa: CASSISWDNQPQHF; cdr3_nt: TGTGCCAGCAGCATTTCGTGGGACAATCAGCCCCAGCATTTT
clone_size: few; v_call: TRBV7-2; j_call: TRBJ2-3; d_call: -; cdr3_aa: CASSQIRDTQYF; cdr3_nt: TGTGCCAGCAGCCAAATACGAGATACGCAGTATTTT
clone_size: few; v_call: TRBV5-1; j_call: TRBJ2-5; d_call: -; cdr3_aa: CASSLGNEATQYF; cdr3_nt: TGCGCCAGCAGCCTTGGGAATGAGGCGACCCAGTACTTC
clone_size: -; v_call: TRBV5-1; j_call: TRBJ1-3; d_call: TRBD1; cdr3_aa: CASQDRRSGNTIYF; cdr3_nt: TGCGCCAGCCAGGACAGGCGCTCTGGAAACACCATATATTTT
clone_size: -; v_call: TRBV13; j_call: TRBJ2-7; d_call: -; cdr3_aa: CASSLEVGSDEQYF; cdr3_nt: TGTGCCAGCAGCTTAGAGGTGGGATCAGACGAGCAGTACTTC
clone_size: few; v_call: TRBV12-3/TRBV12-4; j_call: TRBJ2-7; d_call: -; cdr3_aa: CASSLRDYRYEQYF; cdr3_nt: TGTGCCAGCAGTTTGAGAGACTACCGTTACGAGCAGTACTTC
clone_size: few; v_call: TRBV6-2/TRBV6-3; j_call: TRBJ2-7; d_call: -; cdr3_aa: CASTPGHRVSYEQYF; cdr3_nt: TGTGCCAGCACCCCGGGACACCGGGTAAGCTACGAGCAGTACTTC
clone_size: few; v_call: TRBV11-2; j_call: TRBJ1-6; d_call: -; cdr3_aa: CASSWGLPNSPLHF; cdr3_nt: TGTGCCAGCAGCTGGGGACTGCCGAATTCACCCCTCCACTTT
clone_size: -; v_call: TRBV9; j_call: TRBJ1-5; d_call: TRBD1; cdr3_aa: CASSPGTGYQPQHF; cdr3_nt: TGTGCCAGCAGCCCAGGGACAGGGTATCAGCCCCAGCATTTT
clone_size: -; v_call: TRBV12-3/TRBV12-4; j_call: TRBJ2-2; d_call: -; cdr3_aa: CASSSDTNTGELFF; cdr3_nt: TGTGCCAGCAGTTCAGACACAAACACCGGGGAGCTGTTTTTT
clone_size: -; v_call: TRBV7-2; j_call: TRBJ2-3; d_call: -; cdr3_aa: CASSSASRSTDTQYF; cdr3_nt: TGTGCCAGCAGCTCAGCTAGCCGATCTACAGATACGCAGTATTTT
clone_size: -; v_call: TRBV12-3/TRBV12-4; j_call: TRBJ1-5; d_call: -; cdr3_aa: CASSLGGIQPQHF; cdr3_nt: TGTGCCAGCAGTTTAGGGGGGATTCAGCCCCAGCATTTT
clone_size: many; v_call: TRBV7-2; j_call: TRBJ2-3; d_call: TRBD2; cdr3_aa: CASSSPGLAGDTDTQYF; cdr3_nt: TGTGCCAGCAGCTCTCCCGGCCTGGCGGGAGACACAGATACGCAGTATTTT
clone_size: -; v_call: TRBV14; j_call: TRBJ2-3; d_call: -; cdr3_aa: CASSQEVTRTDTQYF; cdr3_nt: TGTGCCAGCAGCCAAGAGGTCACACGCACAGATACGCAGTATTTT
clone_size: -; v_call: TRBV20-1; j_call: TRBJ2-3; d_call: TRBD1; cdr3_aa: CSARGGQGTDTQYF; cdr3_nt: TGCAGTGCTAGAGGGGGACAGGGCACAGATACGCAGTATTTT
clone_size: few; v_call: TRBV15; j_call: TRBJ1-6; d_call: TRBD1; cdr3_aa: CATEDRGFSNSPLHF; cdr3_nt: TGTGCCACGGAGGACAGGGGTTTTAGTAATTCACCCCTCCACTTT
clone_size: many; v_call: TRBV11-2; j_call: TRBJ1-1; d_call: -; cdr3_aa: CASSLGQGNTEAFF; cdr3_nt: TGTGCCAGCAGCTTAGGGCAGGGAAACACTGAAGCTTTCTTT
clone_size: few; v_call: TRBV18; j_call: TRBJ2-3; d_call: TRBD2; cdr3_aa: CASSPPRASGSLDTQYF; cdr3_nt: TGTGCCAGCTCACCACCGCGGGCTAGCGGGAGCTTAGATACGCAGTATTTT
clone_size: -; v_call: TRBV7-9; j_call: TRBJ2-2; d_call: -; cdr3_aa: CASNLDTGELFF; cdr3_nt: TGTGCCAGCAACCTTGACACCGGGGAGCTGTTTTTT
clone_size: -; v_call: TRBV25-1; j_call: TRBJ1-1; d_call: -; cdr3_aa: CASSRGQLEAFF; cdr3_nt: TGTGCCAGCTCTAGAGGGCAGCTTGAAGCTTTCTTT
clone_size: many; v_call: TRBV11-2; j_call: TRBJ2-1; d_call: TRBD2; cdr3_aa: CASSRELAGVYNEQFF; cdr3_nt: TGTGCCAGCAGCAGGGAACTAGCGGGAGTCTACAATGAGCAGTTCTTC
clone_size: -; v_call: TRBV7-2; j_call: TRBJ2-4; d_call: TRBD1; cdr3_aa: CASSLGDRGFYQQAKNIQYF; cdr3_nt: TGTGCCAGCAGCTTAGGTGACAGGGGATTTTATCAACAAGCCAAAAACATTCAGTACTTC
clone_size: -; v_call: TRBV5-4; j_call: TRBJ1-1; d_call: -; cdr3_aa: CASSFDGNTEAFF; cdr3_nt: TGTGCCAGCAGCTTCGACGGGAACACTGAAGCTTTCTTT
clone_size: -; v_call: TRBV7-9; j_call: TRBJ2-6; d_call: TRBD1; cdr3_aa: CASIPRTGKLNVLTF; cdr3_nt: TGTGCCAGCATCCCTAGGACAGGGAAGTTGAACGTCCTGACTTTC
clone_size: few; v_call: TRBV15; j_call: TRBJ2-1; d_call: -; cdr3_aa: CATSRRKLEGVEQFF; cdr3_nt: TGTGCCACCAGCAGGAGAAAACTAGAAGGGGTTGAGCAGTTCTTC
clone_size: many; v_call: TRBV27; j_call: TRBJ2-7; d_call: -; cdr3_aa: CASRTVASEQYF; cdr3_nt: TGTGCCAGCAGGACAGTAGCAAGCGAGCAGTACTTC
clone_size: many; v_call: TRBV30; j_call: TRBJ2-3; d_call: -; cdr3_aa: CAWSVAGYSVTDTQYF; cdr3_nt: TGTGCCTGGAGTGTAGCGGGCTATTCGGTAACAGATACGCAGTATTTT
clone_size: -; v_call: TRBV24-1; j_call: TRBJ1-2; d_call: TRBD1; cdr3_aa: CATSAATGTGVYGYTF; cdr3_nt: TGTGCCACCAGTGCCGCAACCGGGACAGGGGTCTATGGCTACACCTTC
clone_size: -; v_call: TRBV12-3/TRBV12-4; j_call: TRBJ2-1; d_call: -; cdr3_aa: CASSFSLSGSYNEQFF; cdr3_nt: TGTGCCAGCAGTTTTTCCCTCAGTGGGTCCTACAATGAGCAGTTCTTC
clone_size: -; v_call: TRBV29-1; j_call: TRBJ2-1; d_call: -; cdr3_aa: CSVVLVGEQFF; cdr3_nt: TGCAGCGTTGTGCTAGTCGGTGAGCAGTTCTTC